Each of the 30 T cell receptor beta chains below was sequenced from the same sample in a study of post-analysis software for immune sequencing data. Study-wide results and caveats: Elevated frequency relative to controls characterized roughly five TRBV segments in patients, TRBV5-6, TRBV5-1 and TRBV20-1 among them.

For these receptors, no antigen is known. Unique molecular identifiers were present in the TCR beta cDNA libraries. TCRdb itself ran the PCR reads through MiXCR, one entry per CDR3 protein. The sample records around 710,000 distinct CDR3 sequences, more than 45% being singletons. Sequencing was done on a sample of blood. These receptors all come from a girl under 18 with multiple sclerosis.

The chain recombines TRBV11-2 with TRBJ2-4; a weak D match, TRBD1 (5 bases). The length of the CDR3 is 15 residues. Trimming shortened V by 0 bases and J by 1 base, and 7 bases separated the two germline ends. Germline values: CDR1 SGHAT, CDR2 FQNNGV. CDR3 sequence: CASSLEAGAKNIQYF. The DNA for the CDR3 is TGTGCCAGCAGCTTAGAAGCAGGGGCCAAAAACATTCAGTACTTC.

This chain joins TRBV15 and TRBJ1-1, with D uncertain. The CDR3 runs to 13 residues. CDR1 LNHNV and CDR2 YYDKDF come from the germline V gene (reference sequence). The ends were cut back, 4 bases at V and 4 bases at J, with 10 bases in the middle. In DNA, the CDR3 is TGTGCCACCAGCACACACTTGGGCACTGAAGCTTTCTTT. Translation: CATSTHLGTEAFF.

In its sample, this clonotype was seen a few times. The V and J genes are TRBV6-6 and TRBJ2-1; 8 nucleotides agree with TRBD2. The germline CDR1 and CDR2 sequences are MNHNY and SVGAGI (reference sequence). The CDR3 length is 15 residues. V dropped 4 bases and J dropped 6; count of bases not matched to a gene: 8. CDR3 amino acids: CASSWASGSTNEQFF. The CDR3 DNA sequence: TGTGCCAGCAGTTGGGCCAGCGGGAGTACCAATGAGCAGTTCTTC.

The genes are TRBV12-3 or TRBV12-4 and TRBJ2-1; the D gene is possibly TRBD2 (6 bases). Trimming removed 6 bases at V and 3 bases at J, with 12 bases between. The CDR3 runs to 14 residues. CDR3 DNA sequence: TGTGCCAGCAGGGTCGGGACTGTCTACAATGAGCAGTTCTTC. This encodes CASRVGTVYNEQFF.

This clonotype appeared a few times. This rearrangement joins TRBV20-1 to TRBJ2-7, with 8 positions matching TRBD1. In germline, CDR1 is DFQATT, CDR2 SNEGSKA (reference sequence). This CDR3 is 13 amino acids long. V was pared by 5 bases and J by 2 bases, with 5 bases of the junction left unmatched. The CDR3 region is CSARQGSAYEQYF. Written as DNA, the CDR3 is TGCAGTGCTCGACAGGGGAGTGCCTACGAGCAGTACTTC.

The chain couples TRBV2 to TRBJ2-7, with 15 bases aligning to TRBD2. Trimming at V came to 6 bases and at J to 3 bases, leaving 9 bases not matched to a gene. Germline CDR1 is SNHLY and CDR2 is FYNNEI. CDR3 size: 17 residues. The CDR3, as DNA: TGTGCCAGCAGCCGCCCGGGACTAGCGGGAGGATTCTACGAGCAGTACTTC. It specifies CASSRPGLAGGFYEQYF.

The chain joins TRBV20-1 to TRBJ2-6; tentatively, D is TRBD1 (5 bases). The germline V and J ends were trimmed by 2 bases and 2 bases, with 10 bases remaining between them. Germline values: CDR1 DFQATT, CDR2 SNEGSKA (reference sequence). The CDR3 is 15 amino acids. The CDR3 nucleotides read TGCAGTGCTAGACCTGGGGCGCCTGGGGCCAACGTCCTGACTTTC. Protein: CSARPGAPGANVLTF.

This clonotype was picked up a small number of times. The chain couples TRBV6-2 or TRBV6-3 to TRBJ2-1, with a tentative D call TRBD2 (6 bases). Germline-derived CDR1 and CDR2 are MNHEY and SVGEGT. V was clipped by 6 bases and J by 0 bases, with 12 bases between them. The CDR3 length is 15 residues. This CDR3 reads CASSQRRVSYNEQFF. Written as DNA, the CDR3 is TGTGCCAGCAGCCAAAGGAGGGTCTCCTACAATGAGCAGTTCTTC.

The chain couples TRBV27 to TRBJ1-2; tentatively, D is TRBD1 (5 bases). V was cut by 6 bases and J by 5 bases, with 22 bases left in between. This CDR3 is built from 16 residues. CDR1 and CDR2 from the germline V gene are MNHEY and SMNVEV (reference sequence). For the CDR3, the DNA is TGTGCCAGCAGCTCGAAGAGACCGGGACGGCTTTATGGCTACACCTTC. This translates into CASSSKRPGRLYGYTF.

As to this clonotype: The junction shows a germline mismatch at one end, possibly a read error. CDR3 in DNA: TGCGCCAGCGGAAGGGAGGGACTAGTGACAGGTACGCAGTATTTT. It encodes CASGREGLVTGTQYF. V usage is TRBV5-1 and J usage is TRBJ2-3, with TRBD2 matching 8 bases. The V gene's germline CDR1 is SGHRS and CDR2 YFSETQ. The CDR3 is 15 residues long.

The chain recombines TRBV29-1 with TRBJ2-7; a possible D gene is TRBD1 (6 bases). The CDR3 has 14 residues. Trimming removed 4 bases at V and 0 bases at J, with 13 bases between. In germline, CDR1 is SQVTM, CDR2 ANQGSEA. The CDR3 region is CSVGQGTGSYEQYF. CDR3 nucleotide sequence: TGCAGCGTTGGGCAGGGGACGGGCTCCTACGAGCAGTACTTC.

The chain's CDR3 is CASSPGTNTGELFF. The DNA of the CDR3 is TGTGCCAGCAGCCCCGGGACGAACACCGGGGAGCTGTTTTTT. V and J are TRBV11-2 and TRBJ2-2; weak D call: TRBD2 (5 bases). The CDR3 has 14 residues. Germline CDR1 and CDR2: SGHAT and FQNNGV. Deletions cut 5 bases from V and 0 bases from J, with 7 bases between.

This chain uses TRBV28 with TRBJ2-3, with 14 bases aligning to TRBD2. Germline V gives CDR1 MDHEN, CDR2 SYDVKM. This CDR3 is 14 amino acids long. Unmatched junction bases numbered 4, after V lost 5 bases and J lost 9 bases. CDR3 sequence (DNA): TGTGCCAGCAGTCTGGGGACTAGCGGGAGAACGCAGTATTTT. This codes for CASSLGTSGRTQYF.

The chain couples TRBV7-2 to TRBJ2-5; D might be TRBD1 or TRBD2, each matching 5 bases. The closer fit of TRBJ2-7 to the DNA end suggests the J call may be wrong. The CDR3 is made up of 17 amino acids. CDR1 and CDR2 (germline): SGHTA, FQGNSA. CDR3 sequence: CASSPEGLGGVLYEQYF. The CDR3 DNA follows: TGTGCCAGCAGCCCAGAGGGGCTTGGGGGAGTACTCTACGAGCAGTACTTC.

The chain employs TRBV6-1 and TRBJ2-1; no clear D. CDR3 length equals 13 residues. The germline V gene has CDR1 MNHNS and CDR2 SASEGT. The V end lost 2 bases, the J end lost 5 bases, and 7 bases lay between the germline ends. The CDR3 loop is CASSELWNNEQFF. DNA of the CDR3: TGTGCCAGCAGTGAACTATGGAACAATGAGCAGTTCTTC.

CDR3 coding DNA: TGTGCCACCAGCAAGGCGGCACGCCAAGAGACCCAGTACTTC. Translation: CATSKAARQETQYF. V and J are TRBV15 and TRBJ2-5; D not certain. The CDR3 extends over 14 amino acids. CDR1 LNHNV and CDR2 YYDKDF come from the germline V gene (reference sequence). Trimming stripped 4 bases from V and 1 base from J, with 10 bases between. The full variable domain, with the rest looked up from reference TRBV15 and TRBJ2-5, is DAMVIQNPRYQVTQFGKPVTLSCSQTLNHNVMYWYQQKSSQAPKLLFHYYDKDFNNEADTPDNFQSRRPNTSFCFLDIRSPGLGDTAMYLCATSKAARQETQYFGPGTRLLVL.

The chain combines TRBV29-1 with TRBJ2-7; 11 bases align to TRBD1. This CDR3 spans 13 amino acids. Germline trimming cut 6 bases from V and 5 bases from J; bases unmatched to any gene: 6. Germline V gene sequence: CDR1 SQVTM, CDR2 ANQGSEA. The CDR3 protein is CSVTGTGGHEQYF. As DNA, the CDR3 is TGCAGCGTCACCGGGACAGGGGGTCACGAGCAGTACTTC.

V gene TRBV12-3 or TRBV12-4 combines with J gene TRBJ2-7; D is uncertain. V was pared by 0 bases and J by 0 bases, with 6 bases between. The CDR3 loop spans 14 amino acids. CDR3 DNA: TGTGCCAGCAGTTTAGCAGGGAACTCCTACGAGCAGTACTTC. Translating gives CASSLAGNSYEQYF.

This clonotype has more than one count but fewer than ten. V and J are TRBV15 and TRBJ1-2; D uncertain. Trimming shortened V by 1 base and J by 1 base, and 10 bases separated the two germline ends. The CDR3 runs to 15 residues. The germline gives CDR1 LNHNV, CDR2 YYDKDF (reference sequence). The CDR3 bases are TGTGCCACCAGCAGAGCCCCCAATTTTAACTATGGCTACACCTTC. This translates into CATSRAPNFNYGYTF.

The CDR3 sequence is CASSPRGGYENIQYF. CDR3 DNA sequence: TGTGCCAGCAGCCCTCGAGGGGGTTACGAAAACATTCAGTACTTC. The chain joins TRBV7-2 to TRBJ2-5; weak D call: TRBD1 (6 bases). The better agreement between TRBJ2-4 and the DNA end casts doubt on the J call. Germline CDR1 reads SGHTA; CDR2 reads FQGNSA. The CDR3 runs 15 residues.

The V call is TRBV5-5, the J call TRBJ2-5; D possibly corresponds to TRBD1 (5 bases). The DNA end favors TRBJ2-7, so the J call may be wrong. Germline V gives CDR1 SGHKS, CDR2 YYEKEE (reference sequence). The CDR3 extends over 13 amino acids. CDR3 nucleotide sequence: TGTGCCAGCAGCTCGCAAGACAGCTACGAGCAGTACTTC. Translating gives CASSSQDSYEQYF.

The chain links TRBV27 to TRBJ1-4, with 9 bases that match TRBD1. After removal of 5 bases from V and 4 bases from J, the junction contained 17 bases not matched to a gene. This CDR3 has 19 amino acids. Germline loops: CDR1 MNHEY, CDR2 SMNVEV (reference sequence). CDR3 sequence: CASSEGAPGQGMVNEKLFF. CDR3 DNA sequence: TGTGCCAGCAGTGAAGGGGCTCCGGGACAGGGCATGGTTAATGAAAAACTGTTTTTT.

Only a few counts were recorded for this clonotype. This chain joins TRBV6-4 and TRBJ2-1; D remains unclear. V lost 2 bases, J lost 5 bases, and 13 bases lay in between. The length of the CDR3 is 15 residues. CDR1 and CDR2 from the germline V gene are MRHNA and SNTAGT. The CDR3 DNA sequence: TGTGCCAGCAGTGACAGTCGGGCACCGAACAATGAGCAGTTCTTC. It encodes CASSDSRAPNNEQFF.

With respect to this clonotype: A single base separates this from a much larger clone, so it may be a read error. V is TRBV10-3 and J is TRBJ2-1; 7 nucleotides agree with TRBD2. The germline V gene has CDR1 ENHRY and CDR2 SYGVKD. The trim removed 3 bases at V and 4 bases at J, leaving 9 bases unmatched. The CDR3 has 16 residues. CDR3 sequence (DNA): TGTGCCATCAGTGACCCGAGGACTAGTGGGTACAATGAGCAGTTCTTC. Amino acid sequence: CAISDPRTSGYNEQFF.

This rearrangement joins TRBV20-1 to TRBJ2-5; D unresolved. This CDR3 has 13 residues. Germline CDR1 is DFQATT and CDR2 is SNEGSKA (reference sequence). V was cut by 4 bases and J by 2 bases, with 11 bases left in between. CDR3 bases: TGCAGTGCTACTCAGGACGGACAAGAGACCCAGTACTTC. This codes for CSATQDGQETQYF.

The chain employs TRBV7-2 and TRBJ2-7; D is perhaps TRBD2 (6 bases). The CDR3 is made up of 13 amino acids. V dropped 6 bases and J dropped 3 bases, with 12 bases sitting between them. Germline V CDR1 and CDR2: SGHTA, FQGNSA. CDR3 loop: CASRKGSGYEQYF. For the CDR3, the DNA is TGTGCCAGCAGAAAGGGTAGCGGCTACGAGCAGTACTTC.

The chain couples TRBV2 to TRBJ1-1, with 8 nucleotides matching TRBD1. This CDR3 is 14 amino acids long. Trimming at V came to 6 bases and at J to 4 bases, leaving 7 bases not matched to a gene. CDR1 is SNHLY and CDR2 is FYNNEI in the germline V gene. The CDR3 bases are TGTGCCAGCAGACCTCGACAGGGGCCCACTGAAGCTTTCTTT. Translation gives CASRPRQGPTEAFF.

V usage is TRBV5-1 and J usage is TRBJ1-1, with D hard to call. The CDR3 consists of 12 residues. The germline gives CDR1 SGHRS, CDR2 YFSETQ. The V gene lost 5 bases and the J gene lost 1 base, with 6 bases spanning the gap. The CDR3 coding sequence is TGCGCCAGCAGTATGGGGAACACTGAAGCTTTCTTT. Its translation: CASSMGNTEAFF.

This clonotype has a single count. The chain recombines TRBV7-9 with TRBJ2-7; D is uncertain. Germline V lookup: CDR1 SEHNR, CDR2 FQNEAQ (reference sequence). This CDR3 has 15 amino acids. Trimming stripped 3 bases from V and 2 bases from J, with 14 bases between. DNA of the CDR3: TGTGCCAGCAGCTTCCCCGAGGAGATCCCCTACGAGCAGTACTTC. Amino acid sequence: CASSFPEEIPYEQYF.

The V and J genes are TRBV10-3 and TRBJ2-1, with 13 nucleotides matching TRBD2. Germline CDR1 reads ENHRY; CDR2 reads SYGVKD. V was clipped by 7 bases and J by 7 bases; unmatched bases: 10. The CDR3 is 16 residues long. The CDR3 region is CAIKRTSGSTPNEQFF. The CDR3 DNA reads as TGTGCCATCAAGAGGACTAGCGGGAGTACACCGAATGAGCAGTTCTTC.